The present entry profiles one T cell receptor (beta chain) with its context. Source study methods: Reference gene primer amplification in the assay estimated nucleated cell counts. The assay was immunoSEQ multiplex PCR, and TCRdb's table has in-frame clones only and misses some. That table gives V, J and clone size, and the DNA gave D and trimming. This sample has roughly 500,000 clones, with approximately 89% found just once. The data belong to a study of blood T cell repertoires in COVID-19. Study information: Sources were T cells, B-cell-depleted T cells, or PBMCs; the material itself was cDNA or gDNA.

Seattle-derived patients entered the study during active infection and were followed longitudinally. Trimming removed 5 bases from V and 6 bases from J, with 7 bases in between. This CDR3 spans 12 amino acids. The germline gives CDR1 SGHVS, CDR2 FQNEAQ. The sequence was collected from a man aged 18 to 30 with COVID-19, enrolled during active disease. Sequences were obtained from peripheral blood. The J gene is TRBJ2-2, the V gene TRBV7-8; D not resolved. CDR3 in DNA: TGTGCCAGCAGCCCTAGATCCGGGGAGCTGTTTTTT. Protein sequence: CASSPRSGELFF.